A single T cell receptor (beta chain) is shown here with its context. The target antigen is unknown. Data came from immunoSEQ multiplex PCR; TCRdb stores just in-frame clones and leaves some out. Of more than 30,000 clones listed, 88% were seen once; the top ten hold 13% to 15%. The data were taken from a study of T cell responses to AZD1222 COVID-19 vaccine. General study findings and limits: Baseline seropositives among AZD1222 recipients totaled only 5 to 7. In a largely white British group with more females than males, clonal diversity was possibly underestimated. Close to half of all spike-specific TCRs reportedly target regions of the variants that are unmutated.

V lost 4 bases and J lost 4, with 8 bases in between. This CDR3 comprises 12 residues. Looked up from germline, CDR1 is SGHDT and CDR2 is YYEEEE. This material consisted of peripheral blood, taken 28 days after the second AZD1222 dose. The receptor was isolated from an adult who received the AZD1222 COVID-19 vaccine. The V and J genes are TRBV5-6 and TRBJ1-2, with D possibly being TRBD1 (5 bases). CDR3 nucleotide sequence: TGTGCCAGCAGCACGGGGGGCTATGGCTACACCTTC. Its protein is CASSTGGYGYTF.